The 7 T cell receptor beta chains presented below share a single source sample, sequenced in a study of graft-versus-host responses after intestinal transplantation. TCRdb's table, derived via immunoSEQ multiplex PCR, lists solely in-frame clones and lacks some. Of 95,000 to 110,000 clones in the sample, over 80% were seen once. Antigens of these TCRs are unknown. This specimen was unstimulated CD4+ T cells sorted from spleen or lymph node cells, taken before transplant. The receptors here all came from a human donor who was the organ donor for an intestinal transplant.

The V and J genes are TRBV21-1 and TRBJ2-3; the table's D call TRBD2 went unverified against the DNA. TRBV21-1 has pseudogene status. The CDR3 sequence is 15 residues long. The CDR3, as DNA: TGTGCCAGCAGCGAGAGGGGAGGGTCGGCAGATACGCAGTATTTT. The encoded protein is CASSERGGSADTQYF.

This chain connects TRBV6-5 to TRBJ1-1, with 7 bases matching TRBD1. This CDR3 region has 15 residues. The V and J ends lost 5 bases and 7 bases, in that order; junction bases with no gene match: 13. Germline assignment: CDR1 MNHEY and CDR2 SVGAGI. The CDR3 DNA follows: TGTGCCAGCAGTCCTCTATCGGGACAGAGAATTGAAGCTTTCTTT. Residues: CASSPLSGQRIEAFF.

The chain couples TRBV18 to TRBJ2-4, with TRBD2 identical over 9 bases. The ends lost 6 bases at V and 5 bases at J; junction bases unmatched: 8. Germline V CDR1 and CDR2: KGHSH, LQKENI. The CDR3 length is 15 residues. Here the CDR3 reads CASSSTSGVENIQYF. The CDR3 nucleotides read TGTGCCAGCTCGTCGACTAGCGGCGTAGAAAACATTCAGTACTTC.

V usage is TRBV30 and J usage is TRBJ2-7, with D perhaps assigned TRBD1 or TRBD2 (7 bases each). The CDR3 length is 14 residues. V was trimmed by 5 bases and J by 3 bases, leaving 17 bases between them. CDR1 and CDR2 from the germline V gene are GTSNPN and SVGIG (reference sequence). The CDR3 protein is CAWAGGVALYEQYF. In DNA, the CDR3 is TGTGCCTGGGCAGGGGGGGTTGCCCTCTACGAGCAGTACTTC.

V and J are TRBV30 and TRBJ1-1; D gene ambiguous. CDR3 length: 13 residues. Germline lookup yields CDR1 GTSNPN and CDR2 SVGIG (reference sequence). The V and J ends lost 7 bases and 4 bases respectively, with 16 bases between them. The CDR3 is CASNNRWGTEAFF. The CDR3 DNA is TGTGCCTCGAACAATAGGTGGGGCACTGAAGCTTTCTTT.

This clone was detected only once. The rearrangement links TRBV28 to TRBJ1-6; D gene uncertain. CDR3 size: 15 residues. The germline gives CDR1 MDHEN, CDR2 SYDVKM. Trimming took 2 bases from V and 12 from J, leaving 17 bases between them. The DNA for the CDR3 is TGTGCCAGCAGTTTAACGGGTTCCGGGCCCCGACCCCTCCACTTT. The encoded protein is CASSLTGSGPRPLHF.

This rearrangement joins TRBV25-1 to TRBJ2-1, with unresolved D. The germline CDR1 and CDR2 sequences are MGHDK and SYGVNS. The CDR3 consists of 13 residues. The ends were cut back, 3 bases at V and 5 bases at J, with 8 bases in the middle. The CDR3 here is CASSDPPHNEQFF. The CDR3 bases are TGTGCCAGCAGTGACCCCCCCCACAATGAGCAGTTCTTC.